Listed here are 10 T cell receptor beta chains from one sample, sequenced in a study of blood T cell repertoires in COVID-19. Profiling relied on immunoSEQ multiplex PCR, and the TCRdb table lists in-frame clones only, not all of them. The profile shows about 65,000 clones, roughly 92% of them singletons. Sequences were obtained from peripheral blood. These receptors came from a man in his 70s with active COVID-19.

The V and J genes are TRBV5-6 and TRBJ2-2; tentative D call: TRBD1 (5 bases). The CDR3 contains 16 residues. Germline V gene sequence: CDR1 SGHDT, CDR2 YYEEEE. Trimming left V 4 bases short and J 0 bases short, with 13 bases between. CDR3 loop: CASSRVGVSNTGELFF. The DNA for the CDR3 is TGTGCCAGCAGCCGGGTAGGGGTTTCGAACACCGGGGAGCTGTTTTTT.

Only one count was recorded for this clone. This rearrangement joins TRBV6-5 to TRBJ1-1; no definite D call. The germline V gene encodes CDR1 MNHEY and CDR2 SVGAGI. Trimming shortened V by 5 bases and J by 7 bases, and 11 bases separated the two germline ends. The CDR3 is made up of 12 amino acids. CDR3 protein: CASSTGRGEAFF. Written as DNA, the CDR3 is TGTGCCAGCAGTACTGGACGGGGTGAAGCTTTCTTT.

This chain uses TRBV23-1 with TRBJ2-5; 9 bases are a match to TRBD1. TRBV23-1 is filed as an ORF, its function uncertain. The CDR3 runs to 16 residues. V dropped 8 bases and J dropped 5; count of bases not matched to a gene: 15. The CDR3 reads CASGGTGMTSGETQYF. The CDR3 DNA follows: TGCGCCAGCGGAGGGACAGGGATGACCTCCGGGGAGACCCAGTACTTC.

The chain carries TRBV6-5 and TRBJ1-5, with TRBD1 identical over 11 bases. The J segment lost 2 bases and the V segment lost 6 bases, leaving 3 bases of the junction unmatched. The CDR3 length is 15 residues. Germline V gene sequence: CDR1 MNHEY, CDR2 SVGAGI. The CDR3 sequence: CASRWDRGGNQPQHF. CDR3 coding DNA: TGTGCCAGCAGGTGGGACAGGGGGGGCAATCAGCCCCAGCATTTT.

The chain links TRBV6-2 or TRBV6-3 to TRBJ2-7; D is perhaps TRBD1 (6 bases). The V end was cut by 2 bases, the J end by 3 bases, with 8 bases between. The length of the CDR3 is 13 residues. CDR1 MNHEY and CDR2 SVGEGT come from the germline V gene. The CDR3 DNA follows: TGTGCCAGCAGTTACCGCAGGGGCTACGAGCAGTACTTC. It yields the protein CASSYRRGYEQYF.

This CDR3 reads CASSPGVQGGKKLFF. In nucleotides, the CDR3 is TGTGCCAGCAGCCCGGGGGTGCAGGGTGGGAAAAAACTGTTTTTT. The chain uses TRBV11-3 and TRBJ1-4; perhaps TRBD1 as D (5 bases). The V gene's germline CDR1 is SGHNT and CDR2 YENEEA. This CDR3 has 15 residues. The V end was cut by 5 bases, the J end by 9 bases, with 19 bases between. Filled out from reference TRBV11-3 and TRBJ1-4, the complete variable domain reads EAGVVQSPRYKIIEKKQPVAFWCNPISGHNTLYWYLQNLGQGPELLIRYENEEAVDDSQLPKDRFSAERLKGVDSTLKIQPAELGDSAVYLCASSPGVQGGKKLFFGSGTQLSVL.

This chain connects TRBV9 to TRBJ1-2, with D tentatively TRBD1 (5 bases). Trimming took off 2 bases at V and 4 bases at J, with 12 bases between the two ends. This CDR3 has 14 amino acids. Germline CDR1 SGDLS, CDR2 YYNGEE. The CDR3 DNA reads TGTGCCAGCAGCGTCTACGGGGGAGGCTATGGCTACACCTTC. This codes for CASSVYGGGYGYTF.

This clone occurred once. This sequence joins TRBV5-1 and TRBJ2-6, with a tentative D call TRBD1 (5 bases). Germline lookup yields CDR1 SGHRS and CDR2 YFSETQ. The CDR3 totals 16 residues. V was trimmed by 5 bases and J by 0 bases, leaving 12 bases between them. The CDR3 region is CASSGQPSSGANVLTF. Written as DNA, the CDR3 is TGCGCCAGCAGTGGACAACCCTCCTCTGGGGCCAACGTCCTGACTTTC.

The gene calls are TRBV5-4 and TRBJ2-3; D gene uncertain. CDR1 SGHNT and CDR2 YYREEE come from the germline V gene (reference sequence). The CDR3 has 16 residues. The V end lost 4 bases, the J end lost 2 bases, and 17 bases lay between the germline ends. Here the CDR3 DNA reads TGTGCCAGCAGCCTTAGGAACTATCCTACCACAGATACGCAGTATTTT. This codes for CASSLRNYPTTDTQYF.

The chain carries TRBV19 and TRBJ2-3; 8 nucleotides match TRBD1. CDR3 length equals 15 residues. V lost 6 bases to trimming and J lost 6 bases; unmatched junction nucleotides: 11. The germline gives CDR1 LNHDA, CDR2 SQIVND (reference sequence). The CDR3 here is CASSPGTGIFDTQYF. CDR3 DNA: TGTGCCAGTAGCCCCGGGACAGGCATTTTCGATACGCAGTATTTT.